A single T cell receptor (beta chain) is shown here with its context. Its antigen is still unknown. The data are from a study of cytomegalovirus exposure and HLA in healthy donors. This PCR relied on a set of 60 Vbeta primers and 13 Jbeta primers. Repertoires were generated with immunoSEQ multiplex PCR, while TCRdb's copy carries only in-frame clones and drops some. The sample has about 260,000 clones, under 80% seen once. V shed 2 bases, J shed 7 bases, and the junction held 3 bases outside the gene matches. Germline CDR1 MDHEN, CDR2 SYDVKM. The CDR3 consists of 13 residues. Study-wide results and caveats: A later examination showed that TCR association rates differed by HLA locus, with DRB1 most and HLA-C fewest. Presence/absence analyses took donor sequencing depth as roughly uniform. Later, an analysis found that common viral pathogens appeared to be linked with several of the most significant clusters.

The receptor's source is a female donor in good health and CMV-seronegative. V usage is TRBV28 and J usage is TRBJ1-2, with 8 positions matching TRBD1. The source material was PBMCs. The CDR3 protein is CASSLNRGFGYTF. CDR3 DNA sequence: TGTGCCAGCAGTTTAAACAGGGGGTTTGGCTACACCTTC.